Each of the 5 T cell receptor beta chains below was sequenced from the same sample in a study of control samples from healthy donors and cancer patients. Libraries were prepared by immunoSEQ multiplex PCR; TCRdb keeps only in-frame clonotypes and omits some of them. The sample yields around 140,000 clones, around 90% seen once. The material sequenced was blood. The receptor source for this set is a man between 18 and 29 years old in good health.

CDR3 amino acids: CASSLIVTEAFF. The CDR3 coding sequence is TGTGCCAGCAGTTTGATTGTGACTGAAGCTTTCTTT. The chain has TRBV12-3 or TRBV12-4 and TRBJ1-1; the D is unclear. Trimming left V 3 bases short and J 5 bases short, with 7 bases between. The CDR3 extends over 12 amino acids.

This sequence joins TRBV3-1 (or the pseudogene TRBV3-2) and TRBJ1-6; D gene unclear. There are 14 residues in the CDR3. The V gene lost 1 base and the J gene lost 11 bases, with 12 bases spanning the gap. Germline loops: CDR1 LGHDT, CDR2 YNNKEL (reference sequence). CDR3: CASSQGAALPPLHF. The CDR3 nucleotides are TGTGCCAGCAGCCAAGGGGCCGCCCTACCACCCCTCCACTTT.

The chain joins TRBV12-3 or TRBV12-4 to TRBJ1-2, with D perhaps matching TRBD1 (5 bases). The CDR3 is 13 residues long. With 2 bases removed from V and 7 bases from J, the gap between germline ends came to 11 bases. The CDR3 here is CASSLRGQGGYTF. The DNA of the CDR3 is TGTGCCAGCAGTTTAAGGGGCCAAGGTGGCTACACCTTC.

The rearrangement uses TRBV6-5 and TRBJ1-1, with D unclear. The germline V and J ends were trimmed by 10 bases and 4 bases, with 16 bases remaining between them. Germline lookup yields CDR1 MNHEY and CDR2 SVGAGI. CDR3 size: 13 residues. DNA for the CDR3: TGTGCCACCCAGCGAGGCGGTGTCACTGAAGCTTTCTTT. Translating it yields CATQRGGVTEAFF.

The chain uses TRBV7-8 and TRBJ2-1; TRBD2 aligns across 9 bases. Germline CDR1 reads SGHVS; CDR2 reads FQNEAQ. There are 16 residues in the CDR3. J gave up 8 bases and V 2 bases, and 10 bases lay outside the gene matches. The CDR3 DNA is TGTGCCAGCAGCTTAAAGGCGGGGGGGCCTTCCGATGAGCAGTTCTTC. Protein: CASSLKAGGPSDEQFF. The full variable domain, rest sourced from reference TRBV7-8 and TRBJ2-1, is GAGVSQSPRYKVAKRGQDVALRCDPISGHVSLFWYQQALGQGPEFLTYFQNEAQLDKSGLPSDRFFAERPEGSVSTLKIQRTQQEDSAVYLCASSLKAGGPSDEQFFGPGTRLTVL.